The T cell receptor beta chain described here comes from a study of technical replicates of blood from a few donors. Germline CDR1 reads LGHNA; CDR2 reads YNFKEQ. V was clipped by 4 bases and J by 0 bases; unmatched bases: 21. The CDR3 totals 23 residues. Assay used: immunoSEQ multiplex PCR; TCRdb lists only in-frame clones, some missing. The sample comprises more than 65,000 clones, roughly 92% of which are singletons, and roughly 0.4% rests with the top ten. Only a few counts were recorded for this clone. Sequencing used T cells isolated from PBMCs. This TCR came from a human donor in good health. This chain uses TRBV4-2 with TRBJ2-7, with TRBD2 identical over 16 bases. Here the CDR3 reads CASSRNDRGGPGLAGGGSYEQYF. CDR3 nucleotides: TGTGCCAGCAGCCGCAACGACAGGGGAGGGCCGGGACTAGCGGGAGGGGGCTCCTACGAGCAGTACTTC.